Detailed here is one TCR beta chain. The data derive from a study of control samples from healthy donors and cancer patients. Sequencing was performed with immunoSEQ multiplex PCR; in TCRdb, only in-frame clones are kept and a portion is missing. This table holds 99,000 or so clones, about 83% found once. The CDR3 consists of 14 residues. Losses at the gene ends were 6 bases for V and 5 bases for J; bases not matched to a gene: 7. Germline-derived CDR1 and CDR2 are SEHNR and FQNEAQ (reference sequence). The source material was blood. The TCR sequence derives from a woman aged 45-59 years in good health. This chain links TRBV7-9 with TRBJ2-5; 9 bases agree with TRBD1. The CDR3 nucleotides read TGTGCCAGCAGTCTCACAGGGGGCAGGGAGACCCAGTACTTC. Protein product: CASSLTGGRETQYF.